Presented here are 27 T cell receptor beta chains from one specimen sequenced in a study of blood T cell repertoires in COVID-19. The table came from immunoSEQ multiplex PCR; TCRdb's copy has only in-frame clones and leaves some out. The sample has around 230,000 clones; about 87% are singletons. The source material was PBMCs or T cells enriched from blood (not recorded which). These receptors were obtained from a woman aged 30 to 39 who had recovered from COVID-19.

The chain is built from TRBV7-2 and TRBJ2-6; 7 bases fit TRBD1. The J segment lost 1 base and the V segment lost 4 bases, leaving 7 bases of the junction unmatched. Per germline, CDR1 SGHTA and CDR2 FQGNSA. The CDR3 totals 17 residues. CDR3 DNA sequence: TGTGCCAGCAGCTCACAGGGGCCATCTTCTGGGGCCAACGTCCTGACTTTC. This encodes CASSSQGPSSGANVLTF. Using reference TRBV7-2 and TRBJ2-6 for the parts outside the CDR3, the full variable domain is GAGVSQSPSNKVTEKGKDVELRCDPISGHTALYWYRQSLGQGLEFLIYFQGNSAPDKSGLPSDRFSAERTGGSVSTLTIQRTQQEDSAVYLCASSSQGPSSGANVLTFGAGSRLTVL.

The rearrangement uses TRBV12-3 or TRBV12-4 and TRBJ1-2; possible D gene TRBD1, 6 bases. This CDR3 has 13 residues. The germline V and J ends were trimmed by 5 bases and 8 bases, with 15 bases remaining between them. CDR3 in DNA: TGTGCCAGCAGTCAACCTGGGACATCCGGCTACACCTTC. This sequence encodes CASSQPGTSGYTF.

The chain recombines TRBV27 with TRBJ1-2; D is unclear. V was trimmed by 0 bases and J by 0 bases, leaving 11 bases between them. Looked up from germline, CDR1 is MNHEY and CDR2 is SMNVEV (reference sequence). CDR3 length: 16 amino acids. CDR3 sequence (DNA): TGTGCCAGCAGTTTATCGTATGGAGGAACTAACTATGGCTACACCTTC. Translating gives CASSLSYGGTNYGYTF.

The chain joins TRBV5-4 to TRBJ2-1, with 9 bases aligning to TRBD1. V lost 0 bases to trimming and J lost 5 bases; unmatched junction nucleotides: 3. This CDR3 has 15 amino acids. In germline, CDR1 is SGHNT, CDR2 YYREEE (reference sequence). CDR3 region: CASSLGQGGNNEQFF. The DNA for the CDR3 is TGTGCCAGCAGCTTGGGACAGGGGGGAAACAATGAGCAGTTCTTC.

This chain's CDR3 is CSVYGSYLDTQYF. The CDR3 bases are TGCAGCGTTTACGGTTCCTACCTAGATACGCAGTATTTT. The V gene is TRBV29-1, the J gene TRBJ2-3; unclear D gene. V was cut by 5 bases and J by 5 bases, with 14 bases left in between. Germline lookup yields CDR1 SQVTM and CDR2 ANQGSEA. The CDR3 spans 13 residues.

The rearrangement links TRBV19 to TRBJ1-5, with 8 nucleotides matching TRBD1. V was pared by 5 bases and J by 4 bases, with 7 bases of the junction left unmatched. CDR3 length equals 15 residues. Germline V gene data show CDR1 as LNHDA and CDR2 as SQIVND (reference sequence). In DNA, the CDR3 is TGTGCCAGTAGTCGGTACGGACAGGGAAATCAGCCCCAGCATTTT. It is translated as CASSRYGQGNQPQHF.

The gene calls are TRBV6-5 and TRBJ1-1; D not resolved. The CDR3 has 15 amino acids. The ends were cut back, 2 bases at V and 0 bases at J, with 10 bases in the middle. Germline V CDR1 and CDR2: MNHEY, SVGAGI. This chain's CDR3 is CASSYSKTMNTEAFF. The CDR3 DNA sequence: TGTGCCAGCAGTTACAGTAAAACTATGAACACTGAAGCTTTCTTT.

The rearrangement links TRBV9 to TRBJ1-2; 11 bases match TRBD1. Trimming removed 0 bases from V and 5 bases from J; junction bases left unmatched: 6. CDR3 size: 16 residues. The germline gives CDR1 SGDLS, CDR2 YYNGEE. CDR3 protein: CASSVAPGQGAYGYTF. The CDR3 DNA reads TGTGCCAGCAGCGTAGCCCCTGGACAGGGGGCGTATGGCTACACCTTC. Variable domain in full (rest from reference TRBV9 and TRBJ1-2): DSGVTQTPKHLITATGQRVTLRCSPRSGDLSVYWYQQSLDQGLQFLIQYYNGEERAKGNILERFSAQQFPDLHSELNLSSLELGDSALYFCASSVAPGQGAYGYTFGSGTRLTVV.

The rearrangement uses TRBV11-1 and TRBJ2-5, with D possibly TRBD2 on 6 matching bases. V lost 0 bases and J 4 bases, leaving 9 bases between the germline ends. From germline, CDR1 is SGHAT and CDR2 FQDESV (reference sequence). This CDR3 contains 14 residues. CDR3 sequence (DNA): TGTGCCAGCAGCTTAGCGGGGGGATTAGAGACCCAGTACTTC. Translating gives CASSLAGGLETQYF.

The V and J genes are TRBV6-2 or TRBV6-3 and TRBJ1-1; D is possibly TRBD1 (6 bases). This CDR3 contains 15 residues. Germline CDR1 MNHEY, CDR2 SVGEGT. V dropped 6 bases and J dropped 9 bases, with 23 bases sitting between them. This chain's CDR3 is CASSNREIRNLKAFF. The DNA for the CDR3 is TGTGCCAGCAGCAACAGGGAAATCAGGAATCTGAAAGCTTTCTTT.

This chain uses TRBV4-2 with TRBJ2-7; 9 bases match TRBD2. Germline V gives CDR1 LGHNA, CDR2 YNFKEQ. V dropped 3 bases and J dropped 4; count of bases not matched to a gene: 7. The CDR3 covers 15 residues. The chain's CDR3 is CASSQGGGANYEQYF. As DNA, the CDR3 is TGTGCCAGCAGCCAGGGCGGGGGGGCCAATTACGAGCAGTACTTC.

The chain is built from TRBV2 and TRBJ1-1; D is ambiguous. V was clipped by 1 base and J by 2 bases, with 11 bases between them. This CDR3 is built from 15 residues. Germline V gene sequence: CDR1 SNHLY, CDR2 FYNNEI. CDR3 DNA sequence: TGTGCCAGCAGTGAAGTGAGGCAATTAAACACTGAAGCTTTCTTT. It specifies CASSEVRQLNTEAFF.

The rearrangement joins TRBV3-1 (or the pseudogene TRBV3-2) to TRBJ2-5; 9 nucleotides line up with TRBD2. The V gene end was trimmed by 1 base and the J gene end by 0 bases; junction bases not matched to a gene: 6. The length of the CDR3 is 17 residues. Germline loops: CDR1 LGHDT, CDR2 YNNKEL (reference sequence). The CDR3 loop is CASSQGGSGGNQETQYF. The CDR3 DNA reads TGTGCCAGCAGCCAAGGTGGTAGCGGGGGAAACCAAGAGACCCAGTACTTC.

V and J are TRBV6-5 and TRBJ1-3; tentatively, D is TRBD1 (6 bases). Germline V gene lookup returns CDR1 MNHEY and CDR2 SVGAGI. CDR3 size: 14 residues. The V gene lost 7 bases and the J gene lost 4 bases, with 14 bases spanning the gap. In DNA form, the CDR3 reads TGTGCCAGCACCACCGGGGGGGCCGGAAACACCATATATTTT. Translated: CASTTGGAGNTIYF.

The chain has TRBV15 and TRBJ1-4, with 9 bases matching TRBD1. With V trimmed by 2 bases and J by 8 bases, 9 bases remained unmatched. The germline V gene encodes CDR1 LNHNV and CDR2 YYDKDF (reference sequence). The CDR3 extends over 16 amino acids. CDR3 in amino acids: CATSRYPGQGREKLFF. CDR3 sequence (DNA): TGTGCCACCAGCAGATACCCGGGACAGGGTCGGGAAAAACTGTTTTTT.

This chain joins TRBV28 and TRBJ2-1; the D gene is possibly TRBD1 (6 bases). In germline, CDR1 is MDHEN, CDR2 SYDVKM. This CDR3 has 14 residues. V gave up 2 bases and J gave up 5 bases, with 10 bases separating them. This CDR3 is CASSLTGTNNEQFF. CDR3 DNA: TGTGCCAGCAGTTTAACCGGGACAAACAATGAGCAGTTCTTC.

The J gene is TRBJ2-6, the V gene TRBV9; D is unresolved. Germline lookup yields CDR1 SGDLS and CDR2 YYNGEE. CDR3 length: 14 residues. Between the trimmed V and J ends, which lost 2 bases and 0 bases, there was a span of 3 bases. CDR3 sequence reads: CASSVASGANVLTF. DNA of the CDR3: TGTGCCAGCAGCGTGGCCTCTGGGGCCAACGTCCTGACTTTC.

The rearrangement joins TRBV5-4 to TRBJ2-2, with D tentatively TRBD2 (6 bases). This CDR3 is 16 amino acids long. Trimming took 0 bases from V and 1 from J, leaving 10 bases between them. Germline CDR1 and CDR2: SGHNT and YYREEE (reference sequence). The DNA of the CDR3 is TGTGCCAGCAGCTTGGTACCGGGGGTGAACACCGGGGAGCTGTTTTTT. It translates to CASSLVPGVNTGELFF.

This clone has a handful of counts. The junction shows a germline mismatch at one end, possibly a read error. V gene TRBV7-2 combines with J gene TRBJ2-1; 8 positions match TRBD2. The CDR3 contains 18 residues. Germline loops: CDR1 SGHTA, CDR2 FQGNSA. DNA for the CDR3: TGTGCCAGCAGCGTAGCCCCCCCGATTAGCGGGGCTCTACATGAGCAGTTCTTC. Translated, it gives CASSVAPPISGALHEQFF.

The chain couples TRBV2 to TRBJ1-5; tentative D call: TRBD1 (5 bases). The CDR3 runs to 13 residues. V lost 10 bases, J lost 3 bases, and 13 bases lay in between. Germline V CDR1 and CDR2: SNHLY, FYNNEI. The CDR3 bases are TGTGCCATACGCAGGGTTTACAATCAGCCCCAGCATTTT. Translation: CAIRRVYNQPQHF.

This chain joins TRBV29-1 and TRBJ1-1; D may be TRBD1 (5 bases). Trimming shortened V by 1 base and J by 5 bases, and 11 bases separated the two germline ends. This CDR3 contains 13 residues. Per germline, CDR1 SQVTM and CDR2 ANQGSEA. This chain's CDR3 is CSVEGPGGTEAFF. As DNA, the CDR3 is TGCAGCGTTGAAGGGCCGGGGGGGACTGAAGCTTTCTTT. The whole variable domain, remainder taken from reference TRBV29-1 and TRBJ1-1, is SAVISQKPSRDICQRGTSLTIQCQVDSQVTMMFWYRQQPGQSLTLIATANQGSEATYESGFVIDKFPISRPNLTFSTLTVSNMSPEDSSIYLCSVEGPGGTEAFFGQGTRLTVV.

V usage is TRBV4-3 and J usage is TRBJ1-4, with unresolved D. Trimming stripped 3 bases from V and 15 bases from J, with 14 bases between. This CDR3 is 12 amino acids long. Germline V CDR1 and CDR2: LGHNA, YSLEER. CDR3 region: CASSQTGGRLFF. As DNA, the CDR3 is TGCGCCAGCAGCCAGACGGGTGGTAGGTTGTTTTTT.

V is TRBV4-1 and J is TRBJ2-1; tentatively, D is TRBD1 (6 bases). This CDR3 has 17 amino acids. Per germline, CDR1 MGHRA and CDR2 YSYEKL. V shed 0 bases and J shed 5 bases, with 17 bases lying between them. The DNA of the CDR3 is TGCGCCAGCAGCCAAGAAGGAACTAGGGGGTACCACAATGAGCAGTTCTTC. The encoded protein is CASSQEGTRGYHNEQFF.

The CDR3 nucleotides are TGTGCCAGCAGCTTAGAGGCAGGTGTCACTGAAGCTTTCTTT. Its translation: CASSLEAGVTEAFF. V and J are TRBV11-3 and TRBJ1-1; D is uncertain. V was pared by 0 bases and J by 4 bases, with 9 bases between. The germline V gene encodes CDR1 SGHNT and CDR2 YENEEA. This CDR3 region has 14 residues.

Judged by abundance, this clone is medium-sized. The chain links TRBV4-1 to TRBJ1-6; 10 nucleotides align to TRBD1. The CDR3 length is 14 residues. V lost 2 bases and J lost 9; bases outside the gene matches: 1. Germline-derived CDR1 and CDR2 are MGHRA and YSYEKL. The CDR3 here is CASSQRDRGSPLHF. Written as DNA, the CDR3 is TGCGCCAGCAGCCAAAGGGACAGGGGTTCACCCCTCCACTTT.

The gene calls are TRBV12-3 or TRBV12-4 and TRBJ2-5; D perhaps matches TRBD1 (6 bases). Trimming took off 6 bases at V and 0 bases at J, with 8 bases between the two ends. The CDR3 contains 13 residues. CDR3 sequence: CASRRTDQETQYF. CDR3 in DNA: TGTGCCAGCAGAAGGACAGACCAAGAGACCCAGTACTTC.

This chain uses TRBV15 with TRBJ1-4, with D unresolved. V shed 3 bases and J shed 3 bases, with 8 bases lying between them. CDR1 is LNHNV and CDR2 is YYDKDF in the germline V gene (reference sequence). This CDR3 has 14 residues. CDR3 nucleotide sequence: TGTGCCACCAGCAGTATGTTCGCTAATGAAAAACTGTTTTTT. It specifies CATSSMFANEKLFF.